This TCR beta chain is drawn from a study of CD8 T cells in ankylosing spondylitis. The CDR3 length is 14 residues. Germline trimming cut 2 bases from V and 5 bases from J; bases unmatched to any gene: 5. CDR1 is SGDLS, CDR2 YYNGEE, per germline. Study outcomes and limitations: About 8 highly homologous variants made up a TCR beta motif, and this motif appeared characteristic of ankylosing spondylitis blood. Previously reported in reactive arthritis synovial fluid and blood were some of the motif variants. Clones linked to disease, bearing a CD8+ phenotype, were relatively rare in peripheral blood.

This clonotype was seen ten or more times. Its antigen is unidentified. MiXCR, applied by TCRdb to the 5' RACE reads, yields one record per CDR3 protein. Found here are around 5,700 distinct CDR3 sequences, 2.1% of them singletons; the top ten hold 51%. The chain joins TRBV9 to TRBJ2-5; 8 bases fit TRBD1. This clonotype was obtained from a male donor with ankylosing spondylitis or in good health (not recorded which). Specimen: blood, either unsorted or a sorted T cell fraction (not recorded which). The CDR3 reads CASSVETGDETQYF. The DNA for the CDR3 is TGTGCCAGCAGCGTCGAGACAGGGGACGAGACCCAGTACTTC.